What follows are 13 T cell receptor beta chains derived from one specimen sequenced in a study of CD8 T cells in ankylosing spondylitis. TCRdb reprocessed the 5' RACE reads via MiXCR and lists one record per CDR3 protein. The data show 120,000 or so distinct CDR3 sequences, with 12% to 15% seen just once and around 3% held by the top ten. The sequenced material came from blood, either unsorted or a sorted T cell fraction (not recorded which). These receptor sequences come from a female donor with ankylosing spondylitis or in good health (not recorded which).

This clonotype was counted ten times or more. The chain combines TRBV28 with TRBJ2-1; D is possibly TRBD1 or TRBD2 (5 bases each). V lost 6 bases to trimming and J lost 10 bases, with 19 bases between them. Germline lookup yields CDR1 MDHEN and CDR2 SYDVKM. This CDR3 contains 14 residues. The DNA for the CDR3 is TGTGCCAGCAGGCAATCTAGCTGGGGGACCGAGCAGTTCTTC. Translation: CASRQSSWGTEQFF.

This clonotype was counted many times. The chain recombines TRBV10-3 with TRBJ2-7, with TRBD2 matching 10 bases. The CDR3 runs to 14 residues. The germline gives CDR1 ENHRY, CDR2 SYGVKD. V shed 6 bases, J shed 5 bases, and the junction held 7 bases outside the gene matches. This chain's CDR3 is CAIRSLAGVNEQYF. The CDR3 DNA reads TGTGCCATCAGAAGCCTAGCGGGAGTCAACGAGCAGTACTTC.

The chain links TRBV5-1 to TRBJ1-3, with no clear D. CDR3 length equals 17 residues. The V end lost 7 bases, the J end lost 0 bases, and 20 bases lay between the germline ends. CDR1 SGHRS and CDR2 YFSETQ come from the germline V gene. CDR3: CASFGFLRFFSGNTIYF. In DNA, the CDR3 is TGCGCCAGCTTCGGGTTTTTAAGGTTTTTCTCTGGAAACACCATATATTTT.

The sample holds many counts of this clonotype. The chain employs TRBV11-2 and TRBJ1-1, with unresolved D. This CDR3 spans 13 amino acids. Germline-derived CDR1 and CDR2 are SGHAT and FQNNGV. Trimming stripped 0 bases from V and 1 base from J, with 3 bases between. CDR3 DNA sequence: TGTGCCAGCAGCTTAGATCCGAACACTGAAGCTTTCTTT. This encodes CASSLDPNTEAFF.

This clonotype was recorded many times. The chain combines TRBV20-1 with TRBJ2-3; no reliable D call. Trimming removed 0 bases at V and 2 bases at J, with 12 bases between. The CDR3 has 15 amino acids. The germline V gene has CDR1 DFQATT and CDR2 SNEGSKA (reference sequence). CDR3 protein: CSARDSVANTDTQYF. The CDR3 DNA reads TGCAGTGCTAGAGATTCGGTGGCGAACACAGATACGCAGTATTTT.

There are many counts of this clonotype. The chain carries TRBV12-3 or TRBV12-4 and TRBJ2-2, with D tentatively TRBD2 (6 bases). The CDR3 extends over 14 amino acids. The V and J ends lost 3 bases and 6 bases respectively, with 11 bases between them. CDR3 in amino acids: CASSFYGGSGELFF. The CDR3 DNA is TGTGCCAGCAGTTTTTATGGAGGGTCCGGGGAGCTGTTTTTT.

Many counts were recorded for this clonotype. V usage is TRBV29-1 and J usage is TRBJ2-7; 11 nucleotides agree with TRBD1. This CDR3 has 13 amino acids. From germline, CDR1 is SQVTM and CDR2 ANQGSEA. V trimming: 8 bases; J trimming: 3 bases; junction bases outside the gene matches: 6. The CDR3 region has the DNA TGCAGCACCGGACAGGGGGCGAGCTACGAGCAGTACTTC. It yields the protein CSTGQGASYEQYF.

This clonotype was counted at least ten times. The CDR3 DNA is TGCAGCGTTGAAGGTCGGTTAAGCACAGATACGCAGTATTTT. The encoded protein is CSVEGRLSTDTQYF. This chain uses TRBV29-1 with TRBJ2-3; D is unresolved. V lost 1 base and J 0 bases, leaving 8 bases between the germline ends. CDR1 is SQVTM, CDR2 ANQGSEA, per germline. The CDR3 has 14 residues.

As regards this clonotype: A read error is possible here, since a much larger clone lies one base away. The rearrangement joins TRBV29-1 to TRBJ1-1; D is uncertain. CDR1 is SQVTM, CDR2 ANQGSEA, per germline. This CDR3 comprises 11 residues. The CDR3 loop is CSVEGRPESFF. CDR3 sequence (DNA): TGCAGCGTTGAGGGGAGACCTGAATCTTTCTTT.

This clonotype was seen a handful of times. This chain connects TRBV5-1 to TRBJ2-7, with D possibly being TRBD2 (6 bases). V was trimmed by 3 bases and J by 5 bases, leaving 21 bases between them. CDR3 length equals 16 residues. Germline assignment: CDR1 SGHRS and CDR2 YFSETQ. CDR3 DNA sequence: TGCGCCAGCAGCTACAAACTAGCTATGGTCTCGCACGAGCAGTACTTC. Translation: CASSYKLAMVSHEQYF.

This clonotype appeared a few times. The J gene is TRBJ2-7, the V gene TRBV12-3 or TRBV12-4; D is unclear. CDR3 length equals 12 residues. V shed 0 bases and J shed 10 bases, with 10 bases lying between them. The CDR3 region is CASSLAPSTQYF. The DNA of the CDR3 is TGTGCCAGCAGTTTAGCGCCAAGTACACAGTACTTC.

This clonotype was found many times. J is TRBJ2-1 and V is TRBV20-1, with TRBD2 matching over 8 bases. The CDR3 is made up of 14 amino acids. Germline trimming cut 3 bases from V and 7 bases from J; bases unmatched to any gene: 8. CDR1 is DFQATT and CDR2 is SNEGSKA in the germline V gene (reference sequence). The CDR3 loop is CSASGGVQWNEQFF. The CDR3 DNA follows: TGCAGTGCTAGCGGGGGGGTTCAGTGGAATGAGCAGTTCTTC.

This clonotype was seen a few times. This chain uses TRBV5-1 with TRBJ2-3; 7 bases are shared with TRBD2. V was pared by 1 base and J by 2 bases, with 10 bases of the junction left unmatched. The CDR3 length is 17 residues. CDR1 SGHRS and CDR2 YFSETQ come from the germline V gene. The CDR3 DNA is TGCGCCAGCAGCTTGATGAGCGGGGCGGGGACCACAGATACGCAGTATTTT. Protein: CASSLMSGAGTTDTQYF.